This T cell receptor (beta chain) came from a study of T cell responses to AZD1222 COVID-19 vaccine. Study conclusions and caveats: Only after the peak T cell response were repertoires sampled.

Points on this clone: Its specificity is not known.

Profiling relied on immunoSEQ multiplex PCR, and the TCRdb table lists in-frame clones only, not all of them. The table has tens of thousands of clones, around nine tenths seen once. CDR3 size: 15 residues. Germline assignment: CDR1 MGHDK and CDR2 SYGVNS. V lost 2 bases and J lost 4, with 12 bases in between. This TCR came from an adult in good health. This specimen consisted of peripheral blood, obtained on day 0 of AZD1222 vaccination. This chain joins TRBV25-1 and TRBJ1-5; no clear D. The CDR3 DNA reads as TGTGCCAGCAGTGAAGCAGGTCCCTTGAATCAGCCCCAGCATTTT. Its translation: CASSEAGPLNQPQHF.